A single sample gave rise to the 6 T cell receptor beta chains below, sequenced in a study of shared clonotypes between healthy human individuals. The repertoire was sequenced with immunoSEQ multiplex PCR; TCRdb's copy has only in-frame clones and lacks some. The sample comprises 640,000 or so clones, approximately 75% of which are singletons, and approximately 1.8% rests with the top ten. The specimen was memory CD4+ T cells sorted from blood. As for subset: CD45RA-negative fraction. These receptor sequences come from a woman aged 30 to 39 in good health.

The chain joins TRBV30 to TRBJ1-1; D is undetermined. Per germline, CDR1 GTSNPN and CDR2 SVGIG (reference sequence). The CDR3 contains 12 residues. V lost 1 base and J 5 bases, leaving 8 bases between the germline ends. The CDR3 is CAWSGAWTEAFF. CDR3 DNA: TGTGCCTGGAGTGGTGCTTGGACTGAAGCTTTCTTT.

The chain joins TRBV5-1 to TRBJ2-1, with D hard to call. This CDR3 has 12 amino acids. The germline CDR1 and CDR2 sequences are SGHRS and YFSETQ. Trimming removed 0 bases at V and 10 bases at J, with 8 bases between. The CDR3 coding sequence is TGCGCCAGCAGCTTGGAAGCGCGGGAGCAGTTCTTC. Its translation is CASSLEAREQFF.

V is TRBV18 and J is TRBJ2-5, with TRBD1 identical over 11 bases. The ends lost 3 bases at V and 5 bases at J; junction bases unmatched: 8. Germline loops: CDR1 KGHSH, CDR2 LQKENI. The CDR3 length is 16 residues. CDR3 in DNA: TGTGCCAGCTCACCTTTAGGACAGGGGGCGTCGGAGACCCAGTACTTC. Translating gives CASSPLGQGASETQYF.

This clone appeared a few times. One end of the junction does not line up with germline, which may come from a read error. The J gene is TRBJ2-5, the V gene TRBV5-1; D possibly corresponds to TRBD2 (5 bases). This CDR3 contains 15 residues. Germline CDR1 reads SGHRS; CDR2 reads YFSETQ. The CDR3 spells CASSLGFGIQETQYF. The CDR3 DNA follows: TGTGCCAGCAGCTTGGGTTTCGGGATTCAAGAGACCCAGTACTTC. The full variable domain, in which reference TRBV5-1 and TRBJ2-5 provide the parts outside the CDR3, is KAGVTQTPRYLIKTRGQQVTLSCSPISGHRSVSWYQQTPGQGLQFLFEYFSETQRNKGNFPGRFSGRQFSNSRSEMNVSTLELGDSALYLCASSLGFGIQETQYFGPGTRLLVL.

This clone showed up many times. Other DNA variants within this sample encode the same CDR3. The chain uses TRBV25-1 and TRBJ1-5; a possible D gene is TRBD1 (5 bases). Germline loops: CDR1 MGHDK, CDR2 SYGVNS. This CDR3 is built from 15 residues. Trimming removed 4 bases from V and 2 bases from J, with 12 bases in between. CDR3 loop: CASSGSGGGNQPQHF. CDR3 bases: TGTGCCAGCAGTGGTTCCGGAGGGGGCAATCAGCCCCAGCATTTT. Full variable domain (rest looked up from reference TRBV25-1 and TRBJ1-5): EADIYQTPRYLVIGTGKKITLECSQTMGHDKMYWYQQDPGMELHLIHYSYGVNSTEKGDLSSESTVSRIRTEHFPLTLESARPSHTSQYLCASSGSGGGNQPQHFGDGTRLSIL.

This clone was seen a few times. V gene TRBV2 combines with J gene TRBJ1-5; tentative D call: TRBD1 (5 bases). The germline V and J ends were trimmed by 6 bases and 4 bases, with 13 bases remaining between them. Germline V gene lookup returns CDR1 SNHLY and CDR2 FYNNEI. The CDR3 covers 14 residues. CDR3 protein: CASRQTKGNQPQHF. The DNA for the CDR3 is TGTGCCAGCAGACAGACCAAGGGGAATCAGCCCCAGCATTTT. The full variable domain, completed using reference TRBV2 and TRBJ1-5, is EPEVTQTPSHQVTQMGQEVILRCVPISNHLYFYWYRQILGQKVEFLVSFYNNEISEKSEIFDDQFSVERPDGSNFTLKIRSTKLEDSAMYFCASRQTKGNQPQHFGDGTRLSIL.